This T cell receptor beta chain emerged from a study of identical twins. This clonotype was seen a few times. There are 10 residues in the CDR3. V lost 6 bases and J lost 11, with 8 bases in between. From germline, CDR1 is KGHSH and CDR2 LQKENI. TCRdb itself ran the 5' RACE reads through MiXCR, one entry per CDR3 protein. In the table there are roughly 1,500,000 distinct CDR3 sequences, around a third of which are singletons. V is TRBV18 and J is TRBJ2-1, with D perhaps matching TRBD1 (6 bases). The TCR comes from a newborn girl in good health. The sequenced material came from cord blood. CDR3 coding DNA: TGTGCCAGCTCCCGGGACAAGCAGTTCTTC. As protein: CASSRDKQFF.